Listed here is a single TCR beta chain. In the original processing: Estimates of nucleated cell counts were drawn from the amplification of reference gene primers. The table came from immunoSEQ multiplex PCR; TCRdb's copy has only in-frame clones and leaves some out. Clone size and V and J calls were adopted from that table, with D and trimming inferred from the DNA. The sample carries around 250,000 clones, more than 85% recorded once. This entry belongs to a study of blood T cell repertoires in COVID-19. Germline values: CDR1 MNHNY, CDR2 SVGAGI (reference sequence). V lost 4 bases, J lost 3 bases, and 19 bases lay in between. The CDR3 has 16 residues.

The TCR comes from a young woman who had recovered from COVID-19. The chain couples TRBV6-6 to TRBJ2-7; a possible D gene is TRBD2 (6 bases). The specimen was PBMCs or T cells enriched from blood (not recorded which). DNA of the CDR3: TGTGCCAGCAGTTTGGTTCGAGGGAGGAGCCACTACGAGCAGTACTTC. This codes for CASSLVRGRSHYEQYF.